In its sample, the clone carrying this TCR beta chain was seen a few times. No antigen is known for it. The time point: late sampling 161 to 241 days after vaccination in three convalescent patients. The treatment here: approximately 9-day PBMC culture with coronavirus spike peptide pools or control peptides (ViraFEST assay). This sample was taken from a study of vaccination and CD4 T cells after COVID-19. The CDR3 contains 11 residues. Per germline, CDR1 SGHTA and CDR2 FQGNSA. The V end was cut by 5 bases, the J end by 4 bases, with 5 bases between. The Oncomine TCR Beta short-read assay sequenced DNA from cultured CD4+ T cells. TCRdb reprocessed the PCR reads with MiXCR, giving one entry per CDR3 protein. This sample has about 25,000 distinct CDR3 sequences; around 30% occur once, and the top ten carry approximately 3%.

The chain couples TRBV7-2 to TRBJ2-5; D is ambiguous. The sequence came from a human donor who had recovered from COVID-19. Sequencing was performed on CD4+ T cells from blood, cultured in vitro, taken about 7 months after SARS-CoV-2 vaccination. The chain's CDR3 is CASSRSETQYF. In DNA form, the CDR3 reads TGTGCCAGCAGCCGATCAGAGACCCAGTACTTC.